This T cell receptor (beta chain) was profiled in a study of molecular identifiers for immune sequencing clone quantification. Whole-study results and caveats: Beyond 20 RNA copies, clones held over 97% of effector molecules, compared with under 1% in naive cells.

The sample holds a few counts of this clonotype. Its specificity is not known. A read error is possible here, since a much larger clone lies one base away. Via MiXCR, TCRdb re-called the PCR reads, giving one row per CDR3 protein. The sample includes 20,000 to 30,000 distinct CDR3 sequences, 17% of them seen just once. The germline V gene has CDR1 SGHDN and CDR2 FVKESK. The CDR3 is made up of 17 amino acids. The origin of this receptor is a human donor in good health. Some libraries in this study had Jurkat cell RNA spiked in. Sequenced input: naive CD8+ T cells from blood, with Jurkat cell RNA spiked in. The sample's subset: FACS-sorted CD8+CD4-CCR7+CD45RA+ naive T cells. The rearrangement uses TRBV14 and TRBJ2-3; D gene uncertain. The CDR3 DNA is TGTACCAGCAGCCCCTTTTGGGAAGTAAATAGCACAGATACGCAGTATTTT. This codes for CTSSPFWEVNSTDTQYF.